Listed below are T cell receptor beta chains from one sample, sequenced in a study of T cells after yellow fever vaccination. TCRdb passed the 5' RACE reads through MiXCR, listing each CDR3 protein once. The sample lists approximately 96,000 distinct CDR3 sequences, approximately 8.4% occurring once. The sequences come from CD8+ T cells not binding an NS4B(214-222) dextramer, sorted from PBMCs, collected around 15 days after the first yellow fever vaccination. These receptors originate from a man aged 18-30 years who received the YFV17D yellow fever vaccine. Each CDR3 is given without its conserved first and last residue. Expanded clones are given a class, and other clones once, few, many or no size at all.

clone_size: many
v_call: TRBV6-1
j_call: TRBJ2-3
cdr3_aa: ASGWTPTDTQY

clone_size: -
v_call: TRBV24-1
j_call: TRBJ2-3
cdr3_aa: ATSTQGADTQY

clone_size: -
v_call: TRBV5-4
j_call: TRBJ1-2
cdr3_aa: ASSFRDGYT

clone_size: -
v_call: TRBV5-1
j_call: TRBJ1-1
cdr3_aa: ASSLTGLSEAF

clone_size: few
v_call: TRBV29-1
j_call: TRBJ2-7
cdr3_aa: SVDRPNSYEQY

clone_size: -
v_call: TRBV6-5
j_call: TRBJ2-1
cdr3_aa: ASSYSLQGNINEQF

clone_size: -
v_call: TRBV3-1
j_call: TRBJ2-3
cdr3_aa: ACSQDLAGGHTDTQY

clone_size: few
v_call: TRBV12-3/TRBV12-4
j_call: TRBJ1-2
cdr3_aa: ASRLAGGNYGYT

clone_size: -
v_call: TRBV6-5
j_call: TRBJ1-1
cdr3_aa: ASSYYGTNTEAF

clone_size: many
v_call: TRBV5-1
j_call: TRBJ2-1
cdr3_aa: ASSFSRGRYNEQF

clone_size: few
v_call: TRBV15
j_call: TRBJ2-7
cdr3_aa: ATSRDYPGGHSYEQY

clone_size: -
v_call: TRBV11-1
j_call: TRBJ1-5
cdr3_aa: ASSLVGRGGYSNQPQH

clone_size: few
v_call: TRBV11-2
j_call: TRBJ1-5
cdr3_aa: ASSRSGPDRGFNQPQH

clone_size: few
v_call: TRBV3-1
j_call: TRBJ2-1
cdr3_aa: ASSRTGDEQF

clone_size: many
v_call: TRBV7-9
j_call: TRBJ2-7
cdr3_aa: ASSLAFATSSYEQY

clone_size: -
v_call: TRBV19
j_call: TRBJ2-2
cdr3_aa: ASSTQRLPNTGELF

clone_size: -
v_call: TRBV5-4
j_call: TRBJ1-1
cdr3_aa: ASSRQGNTEAF

clone_size: few
v_call: TRBV20-1
j_call: TRBJ2-2
cdr3_aa: SARGTGPYTGELF

clone_size: -
v_call: TRBV4-1
j_call: TRBJ1-1
cdr3_aa: ASSQRHQGLNTEAF

clone_size: few
v_call: TRBV24-1
j_call: TRBJ2-1
cdr3_aa: ATSEIGGEQF

clone_size: many
v_call: TRBV12-3/TRBV12-4
j_call: TRBJ2-5
cdr3_aa: ASSKSIGGETQY

clone_size: many
v_call: TRBV7-6
j_call: TRBJ2-3
cdr3_aa: ASSPGGQSTTDTQY

clone_size: many
v_call: TRBV4-3
j_call: TRBJ2-5
cdr3_aa: ASSQDPGAVETQY

clone_size: -
v_call: TRBV9
j_call: TRBJ2-2
cdr3_aa: ASSVKKRYHGELF

clone_size: few
v_call: TRBV7-2
j_call: TRBJ1-2
cdr3_aa: ASSPALDDYGYT

clone_size: -
v_call: TRBV7-7
j_call: TRBJ2-1
cdr3_aa: ASSDNLHNEQF

clone_size: -
v_call: TRBV3-1
j_call: TRBJ2-7
cdr3_aa: ASSQPPEQY

clone_size: -
v_call: TRBV27
j_call: TRBJ1-1
cdr3_aa: ASSLEGTNTEAF

clone_size: few
v_call: TRBV20-1
j_call: TRBJ2-7
cdr3_aa: SARVGMDYYEQY

clone_size: -
v_call: TRBV27
j_call: TRBJ2-1
cdr3_aa: ASSITGLYNEQF

clone_size: few
v_call: TRBV4-1
j_call: TRBJ1-1
cdr3_aa: ASSQDRTGGNTEAF

clone_size: -
v_call: TRBV7-9
j_call: TRBJ2-3
cdr3_aa: ASRLAGGPTDTQY

clone_size: few
v_call: TRBV4-1
j_call: TRBJ1-1
cdr3_aa: ASSQDAQINTEAF

clone_size: few
v_call: TRBV7-9
j_call: TRBJ1-1
cdr3_aa: ASSSRQGADTEAF

clone_size: -
v_call: TRBV20-1
j_call: TRBJ1-1
cdr3_aa: SAWGEQGNTEAF

clone_size: -
v_call: TRBV6-5
j_call: TRBJ2-7
cdr3_aa: ASSYKGGAYEQY

clone_size: few
v_call: TRBV7-9
j_call: TRBJ2-1
cdr3_aa: ASSPSLISYEQF